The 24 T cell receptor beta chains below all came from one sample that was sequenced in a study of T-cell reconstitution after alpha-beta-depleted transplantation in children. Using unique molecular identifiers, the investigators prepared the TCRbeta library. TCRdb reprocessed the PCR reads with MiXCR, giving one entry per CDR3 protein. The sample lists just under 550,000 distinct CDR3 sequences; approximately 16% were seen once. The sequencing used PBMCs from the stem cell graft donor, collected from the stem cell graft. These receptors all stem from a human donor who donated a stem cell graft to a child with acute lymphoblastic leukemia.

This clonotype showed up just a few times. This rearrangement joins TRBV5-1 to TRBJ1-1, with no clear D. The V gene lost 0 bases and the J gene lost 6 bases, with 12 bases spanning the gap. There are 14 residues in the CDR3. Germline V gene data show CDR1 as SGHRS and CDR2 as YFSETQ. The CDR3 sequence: CASSLELLSAEAFF. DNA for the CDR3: TGCGCCAGCAGCTTGGAACTACTTAGCGCTGAAGCTTTCTTT.

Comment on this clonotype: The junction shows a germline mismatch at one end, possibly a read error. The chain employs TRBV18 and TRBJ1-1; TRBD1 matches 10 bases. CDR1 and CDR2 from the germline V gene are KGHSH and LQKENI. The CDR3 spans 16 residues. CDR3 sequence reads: CASSGTGAILNTEAFF. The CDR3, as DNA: TGTGCCAGCTCAGGGACAGGGGCCATCCTGAATACTGAAGCTTTCTTT.

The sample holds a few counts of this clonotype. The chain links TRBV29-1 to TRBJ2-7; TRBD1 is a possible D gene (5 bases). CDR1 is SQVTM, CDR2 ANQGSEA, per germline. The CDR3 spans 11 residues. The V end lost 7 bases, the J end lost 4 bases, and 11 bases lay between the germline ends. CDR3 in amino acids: CSGGRDYEQYF. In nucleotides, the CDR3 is TGCAGCGGTGGCAGGGATTACGAGCAGTACTTC.

The CDR3 sequence: CASSPRRQGSGYTF. As DNA, the CDR3 is TGTGCCAGCTCACCACGGCGGCAGGGGAGCGGCTACACCTTC. The chain carries TRBV18 and TRBJ1-2; perhaps TRBD1 as D (6 bases). CDR1 is KGHSH and CDR2 is LQKENI in the germline V gene. Trimming removed 1 base at V and 8 bases at J, with 14 bases between. The CDR3 has 14 amino acids.

CDR3 nucleotides: TGTGCCAGCTCACCACAGGGAAACTACGAGCAGTACTTC. Translated, it gives CASSPQGNYEQYF. The V call is TRBV18, the J call TRBJ2-7; D unresolved. V gave up 1 base and J gave up 3 bases, with 7 bases separating them. CDR3 size: 13 residues. The germline V gene has CDR1 KGHSH and CDR2 LQKENI.

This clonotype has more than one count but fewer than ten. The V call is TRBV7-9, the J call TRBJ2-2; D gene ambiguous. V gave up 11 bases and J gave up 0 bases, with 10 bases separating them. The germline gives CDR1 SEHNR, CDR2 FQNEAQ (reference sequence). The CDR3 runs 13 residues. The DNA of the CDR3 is TGTGCCGGTCTGACTCCGAACACCGGGGAGCTGTTTTTT. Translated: CAGLTPNTGELFF.

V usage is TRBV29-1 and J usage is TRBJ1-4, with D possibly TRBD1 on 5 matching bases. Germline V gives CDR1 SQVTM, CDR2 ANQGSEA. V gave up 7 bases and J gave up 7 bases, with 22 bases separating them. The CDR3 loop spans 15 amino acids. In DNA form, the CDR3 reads TGCAGCGCGGGACCTTTGAGTCAGGGATCTGAAAAACTGTTTTTT. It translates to CSAGPLSQGSEKLFF.

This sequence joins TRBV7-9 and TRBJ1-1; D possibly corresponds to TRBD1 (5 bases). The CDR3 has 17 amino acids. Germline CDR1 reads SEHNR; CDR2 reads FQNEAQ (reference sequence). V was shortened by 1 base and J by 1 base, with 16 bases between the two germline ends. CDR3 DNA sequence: TGTGCCAGCAGCTTAGGGGCGGGGGGAACCACGAACACTGAAGCTTTCTTT. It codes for CASSLGAGGTTNTEAFF.

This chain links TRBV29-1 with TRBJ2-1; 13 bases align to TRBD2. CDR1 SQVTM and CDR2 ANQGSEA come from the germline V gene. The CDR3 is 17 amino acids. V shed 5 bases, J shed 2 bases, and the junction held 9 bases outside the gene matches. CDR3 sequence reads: CSVWELAGGKTYNEQFF. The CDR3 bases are TGCAGCGTTTGGGAACTAGCGGGAGGGAAAACCTACAATGAGCAGTTCTTC.

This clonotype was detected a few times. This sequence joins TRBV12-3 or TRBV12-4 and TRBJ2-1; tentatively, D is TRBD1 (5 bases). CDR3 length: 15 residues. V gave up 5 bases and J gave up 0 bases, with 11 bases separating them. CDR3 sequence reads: CASSPTVGSYNEQFF. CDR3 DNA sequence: TGTGCCAGCAGTCCGACAGTGGGCTCCTACAATGAGCAGTTCTTC.

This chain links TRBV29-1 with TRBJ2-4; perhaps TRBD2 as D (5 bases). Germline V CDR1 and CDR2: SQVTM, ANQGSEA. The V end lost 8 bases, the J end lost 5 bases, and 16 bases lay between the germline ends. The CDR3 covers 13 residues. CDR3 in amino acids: CSIVGRTENIQYF. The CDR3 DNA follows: TGCAGCATTGTCGGACGGACTGAAAACATTCAGTACTTC.

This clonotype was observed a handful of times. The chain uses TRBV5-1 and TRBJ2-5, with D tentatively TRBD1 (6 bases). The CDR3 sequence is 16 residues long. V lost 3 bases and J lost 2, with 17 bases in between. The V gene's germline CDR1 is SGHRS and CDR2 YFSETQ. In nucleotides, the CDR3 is TGCGCCAGCAGCTCGTCCTACTACAGGGCACAAGAGACCCAGTACTTC. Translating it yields CASSSSYYRAQETQYF.

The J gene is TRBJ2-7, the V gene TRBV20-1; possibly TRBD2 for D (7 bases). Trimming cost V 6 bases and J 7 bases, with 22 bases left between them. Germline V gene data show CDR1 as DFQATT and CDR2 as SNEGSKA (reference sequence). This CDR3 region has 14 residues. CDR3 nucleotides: TGCAGTGCACCTCATGCAAAGGGGGGGTGGGAGCAGTACTTC. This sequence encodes CSAPHAKGGWEQYF.

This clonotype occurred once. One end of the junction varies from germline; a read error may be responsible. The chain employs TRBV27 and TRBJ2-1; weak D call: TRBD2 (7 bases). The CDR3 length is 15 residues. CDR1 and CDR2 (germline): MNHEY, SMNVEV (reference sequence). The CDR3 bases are TGTGCCAGCAGTTTATCCGGGGGGCCCTACACTGAGCAGTTCTTC. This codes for CASSLSGGPYTEQFF.

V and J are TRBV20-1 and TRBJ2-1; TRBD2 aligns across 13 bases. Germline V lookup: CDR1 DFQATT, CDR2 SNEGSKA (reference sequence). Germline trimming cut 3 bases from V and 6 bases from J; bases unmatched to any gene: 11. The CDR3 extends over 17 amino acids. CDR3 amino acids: CSASPKGGLAGRNEQFF. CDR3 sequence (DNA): TGCAGTGCTAGCCCAAAGGGGGGACTAGCGGGGCGCAATGAGCAGTTCTTC.

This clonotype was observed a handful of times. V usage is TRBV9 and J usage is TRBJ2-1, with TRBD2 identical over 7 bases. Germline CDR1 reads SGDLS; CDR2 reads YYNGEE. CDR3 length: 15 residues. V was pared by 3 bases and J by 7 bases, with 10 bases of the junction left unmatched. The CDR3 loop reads CASSGAGMMRNEQFF. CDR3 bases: TGTGCCAGCAGCGGAGCGGGGATGATGAGGAATGAGCAGTTCTTC.

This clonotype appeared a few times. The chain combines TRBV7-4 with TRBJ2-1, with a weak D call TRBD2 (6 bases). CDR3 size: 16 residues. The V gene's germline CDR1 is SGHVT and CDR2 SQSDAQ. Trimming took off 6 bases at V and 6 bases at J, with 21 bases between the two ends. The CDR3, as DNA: TGTGCCAGCAGTTCGAAGCGGCCTGGGGGGAGCAATGAGCAGTTCTTC. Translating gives CASSSKRPGGSNEQFF. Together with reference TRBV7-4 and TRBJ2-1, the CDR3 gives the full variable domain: GAGVSQSPRYKVAKRGRDVALRCDSISGHVTLYWYRQTLGQGSEVLTYSQSDAQRDKSGRPSGRFSAERPERSVSTLKIQRTEQGDSAVYLCASSSKRPGGSNEQFFGPGTRLTVL.

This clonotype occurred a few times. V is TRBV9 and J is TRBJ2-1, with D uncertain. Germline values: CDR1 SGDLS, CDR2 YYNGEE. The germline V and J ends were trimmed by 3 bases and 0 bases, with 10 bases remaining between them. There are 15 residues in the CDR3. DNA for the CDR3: TGTGCCAGCAGCGCTTACGTGAGCTCCTACAATGAGCAGTTCTTC. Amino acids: CASSAYVSSYNEQFF.

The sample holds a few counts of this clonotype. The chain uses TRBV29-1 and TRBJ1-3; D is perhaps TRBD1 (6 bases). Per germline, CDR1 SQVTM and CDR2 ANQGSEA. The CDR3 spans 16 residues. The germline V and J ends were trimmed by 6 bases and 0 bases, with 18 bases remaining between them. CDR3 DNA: TGCAGCGTCTCTGGTTCAGGGGCCCTCTCTGGAAACACCATATATTTT. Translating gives CSVSGSGALSGNTIYF.

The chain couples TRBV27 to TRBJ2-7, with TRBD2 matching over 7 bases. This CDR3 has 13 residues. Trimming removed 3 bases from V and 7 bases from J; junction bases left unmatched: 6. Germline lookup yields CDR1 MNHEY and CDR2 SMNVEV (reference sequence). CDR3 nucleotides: TGTGCCAGCAGTTTCGCGGGAGTCTGGGAGCAGTACTTC. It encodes CASSFAGVWEQYF.

The chain's CDR3 is CAWSVQGSRRYGYTF. The DNA of the CDR3 is TGTGCCTGGAGTGTACAGGGGTCTCGCCGCTATGGCTACACCTTC. The chain has TRBV30 and TRBJ1-2; 7 bases agree with TRBD1. The germline V gene encodes CDR1 GTSNPN and CDR2 SVGIG (reference sequence). CDR3 size: 15 residues. The V and J ends lost 0 bases and 4 bases, in that order; junction bases with no gene match: 8.

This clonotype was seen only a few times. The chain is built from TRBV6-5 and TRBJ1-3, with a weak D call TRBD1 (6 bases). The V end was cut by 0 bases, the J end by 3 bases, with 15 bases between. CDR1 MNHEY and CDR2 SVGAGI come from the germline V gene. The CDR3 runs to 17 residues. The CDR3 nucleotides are TGTGCCAGCAGTTACTCGAATCCGGGGGCGGGTGGAAACACCATATATTTT. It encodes CASSYSNPGAGGNTIYF.

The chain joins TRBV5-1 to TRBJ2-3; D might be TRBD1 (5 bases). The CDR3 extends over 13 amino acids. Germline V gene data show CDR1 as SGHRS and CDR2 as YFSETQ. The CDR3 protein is CPIQGSTTDTQYF. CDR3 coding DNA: TGCCCCATCCAGGGCAGTACCACAGATACGCAGTATTTT.

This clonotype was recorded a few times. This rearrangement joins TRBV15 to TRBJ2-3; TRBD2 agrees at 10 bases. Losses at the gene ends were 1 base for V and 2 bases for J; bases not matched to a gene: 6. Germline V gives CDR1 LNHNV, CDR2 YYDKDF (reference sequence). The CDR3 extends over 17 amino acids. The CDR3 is CATSRVPTSGYTDTQYF. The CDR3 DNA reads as TGTGCCACCAGCAGAGTCCCGACTAGCGGGTACACAGATACGCAGTATTTT. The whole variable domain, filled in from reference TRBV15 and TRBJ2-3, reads DAMVIQNPRYQVTQFGKPVTLSCSQTLNHNVMYWYQQKSSQAPKLLFHYYDKDFNNEADTPDNFQSRRPNTSFCFLDIRSPGLGDTAMYLCATSRVPTSGYTDTQYFGPGTRLTVL.